This T cell receptor beta chain came from a study of T cells in Graves' hyperthyroidism and ophthalmopathy. TCR beta CDR3 region amplification was performed from RNA transcripts. TCR CDR3 underwent first-round RT-PCR with the HTBI primer set. TCRdb processed the multiplex PCR reads anew with MiXCR; each CDR3 protein has one entry. The table includes approximately 420,000 distinct CDR3 sequences, about 16% detected once. A remark on this clonotype: Its specificity is unknown.

Those patients with uncontrolled infection, other autoimmune disease, pregnancy or lactation were excluded. It was 10 ml of fresh peripheral blood that supplied the PBMCs. Germline loops: CDR1 DFQATT, CDR2 SNEGSKA (reference sequence). V trimming: 6 bases; J trimming: 6 bases; junction bases outside the gene matches: 1. The CDR3 consists of 12 residues. Regarding the study as a whole: Ophthalmopathy and stable hyperthyroidism were separated by a 13 V-J model. The model predicted ophthalmopathy a median around 6.5 months before onset.

The source is a woman aged 30 to 39 with Graves' hyperthyroidism. The sample comprised blood. The chain combines TRBV20-1 with TRBJ1-4, with 10 bases aligning to TRBD1. In nucleotides, the CDR3 is TGCAGTGCCGGGACAGGGGATGAAAAACTGTTTTTT. Amino acids: CSAGTGDEKLFF.